The rows below give T cell receptor beta chains drawn from one sample of a study of shared clonotypes between healthy human individuals. Method: immunoSEQ multiplex PCR; TCRdb's copy keeps in-frame clones and lacks some. The sample contains about 660,000 clones, around 72% of which appear only once. Sequencing was performed on memory CD4+ T cells sorted from blood. The receptors were sampled from a woman under 40 in good health. Both conserved end residues are trimmed from each CDR3. Rows may omit the clone size; those that give it use once, few, many or a size class.

J gene,V gene,clone size,CDR3 protein
TRBJ1-5,TRBV28,few,ASSLGGRGDQPQH
TRBJ2-1,TRBV4-2,.,ASSQDLRAGGGNEQF
TRBJ1-4,TRBV13,.,ASSYQEGEKLF
TRBJ2-1,TRBV6-5,.,ASSMGHRSYNEQF
TRBJ2-2,TRBV12-5,once,ASGSTPRAGGVPGELF
TRBJ1-2,TRBV28,.,ASSLGSLTSNYGYT
TRBJ1-4,TRBV4-1,.,ASSQVVLGGVREKLF
TRBJ2-7,TRBV28,.,ASSRRSGGDEQY
TRBJ2-7,TRBV11-2,.,ASSPGLAGYNSYEQY
TRBJ1-2,TRBV6-6,.,ASSYPGKGNYGYT
TRBJ2-7,TRBV29-1,.,SAKGHYEQY
TRBJ2-6,TRBV7-8,.,ASSWDRGSSGANVLT
TRBJ2-3,TRBV5-1,.,ASRLSDTQY
TRBJ1-1,TRBV28,.,ASSTGGRMNTEAF
TRBJ1-5,TRBV2,.,ASRGDSELQPQH
TRBJ1-4,TRBV2,few,ASSVMGAGTNEKLF
TRBJ2-4,TRBV29-1,.,SVTVPGAKNIQY
TRBJ2-7,TRBV7-2,.,ASSLAGGTTYEQY
TRBJ1-2,TRBV12-5,.,ASGLTGGGGYT
TRBJ1-1,TRBV6-5,.,ASSYSSGGEAF
TRBJ1-1,TRBV9,.,ASSVLADNTEAF
TRBJ1-1,TRBV5-1,.,ASSEQGSLNTEAF
TRBJ1-1,TRBV19,once,ASTVIEGITEAF
TRBJ2-2,TRBV5-1,.,ASSLARTGAGELF
TRBJ1-4,TRBV7-9,.,ASGTGNNEKLF
TRBJ1-2,TRBV21-1,.,ASSKEGTGPRVLTNYGYT
TRBJ1-4,TRBV19,once,ASSPGLNPHEKLF
TRBJ1-5,TRBV30,.,AWSGSRVENNQPQH
TRBJ1-4,TRBV4-2,.,ASSQDRGTGEEKLF
TRBJ1-5,TRBV4-1,.,ASSQVPRGGYQPQH
TRBJ2-7,TRBV7-9,.,ASSSSRTDNEQY
TRBJ2-1,TRBV10-3,.,AISPGLAESSYNEQF
TRBJ2-2,TRBV28,.,ASSLVSPGELF
TRBJ2-7,TRBV10-3,few,AILGEGAYEQY
TRBJ1-5,TRBV2,many,ASSEGPPAHQPQH
TRBJ2-1,TRBV5-4,.,ASSYGTGYNEQF
TRBJ1-3,TRBV30,.,AWSVQGAPGNTIY
TRBJ2-6,TRBV9,.,ASSVVQAGANVLT
TRBJ1-2,TRBV7-8,.,ASSLITGTGRFLNYGYT
TRBJ2-7,TRBV6-6,.,ASSSIRTGGNEQY
TRBJ2-3,TRBV14,.,ASSRGRGEADTQY
TRBJ1-1,TRBV11-2,few,ASSYGQSVRAF
TRBJ1-1,TRBV27,.,ASSLTGGQANTEAF
TRBJ1-1,TRBV5-1,.,ASSLGPTNTEAF
TRBJ1-1,TRBV19,few,ASSMLHLNTEAF
TRBJ2-7,TRBV14,.,ASSHLDRAYEQY
TRBJ2-7,TRBV2,.,ASSELRQSSSYEQY
TRBJ2-7,TRBV5-4,.,ASSPGILAGAGEQY
TRBJ2-7,TRBV2,once,ASSRGGGYEQY
TRBJ2-1,TRBV10-2,.,ASSLEYNEQF
TRBJ1-1,TRBV5-1,.,ASSWGTMSTEAF
TRBJ2-2,TRBV27,.,ASAKTGIATGELF
TRBJ2-2,TRBV30,.,AWSVQQNTGELF
TRBJ1-5,TRBV2,.,ASSEDRGRISQPQH
TRBJ2-2,TRBV28,.,ASTGDGRGGELF
TRBJ2-2,TRBV30,.,AWSPPPLTGELF
TRBJ1-6,TRBV2,.,ASIPRSSYNSPLH
TRBJ1-4,TRBV11-2,.,ASSLDHNAREKLF
TRBJ2-3,TRBV6-5,.,ASSSSGILTDTQY